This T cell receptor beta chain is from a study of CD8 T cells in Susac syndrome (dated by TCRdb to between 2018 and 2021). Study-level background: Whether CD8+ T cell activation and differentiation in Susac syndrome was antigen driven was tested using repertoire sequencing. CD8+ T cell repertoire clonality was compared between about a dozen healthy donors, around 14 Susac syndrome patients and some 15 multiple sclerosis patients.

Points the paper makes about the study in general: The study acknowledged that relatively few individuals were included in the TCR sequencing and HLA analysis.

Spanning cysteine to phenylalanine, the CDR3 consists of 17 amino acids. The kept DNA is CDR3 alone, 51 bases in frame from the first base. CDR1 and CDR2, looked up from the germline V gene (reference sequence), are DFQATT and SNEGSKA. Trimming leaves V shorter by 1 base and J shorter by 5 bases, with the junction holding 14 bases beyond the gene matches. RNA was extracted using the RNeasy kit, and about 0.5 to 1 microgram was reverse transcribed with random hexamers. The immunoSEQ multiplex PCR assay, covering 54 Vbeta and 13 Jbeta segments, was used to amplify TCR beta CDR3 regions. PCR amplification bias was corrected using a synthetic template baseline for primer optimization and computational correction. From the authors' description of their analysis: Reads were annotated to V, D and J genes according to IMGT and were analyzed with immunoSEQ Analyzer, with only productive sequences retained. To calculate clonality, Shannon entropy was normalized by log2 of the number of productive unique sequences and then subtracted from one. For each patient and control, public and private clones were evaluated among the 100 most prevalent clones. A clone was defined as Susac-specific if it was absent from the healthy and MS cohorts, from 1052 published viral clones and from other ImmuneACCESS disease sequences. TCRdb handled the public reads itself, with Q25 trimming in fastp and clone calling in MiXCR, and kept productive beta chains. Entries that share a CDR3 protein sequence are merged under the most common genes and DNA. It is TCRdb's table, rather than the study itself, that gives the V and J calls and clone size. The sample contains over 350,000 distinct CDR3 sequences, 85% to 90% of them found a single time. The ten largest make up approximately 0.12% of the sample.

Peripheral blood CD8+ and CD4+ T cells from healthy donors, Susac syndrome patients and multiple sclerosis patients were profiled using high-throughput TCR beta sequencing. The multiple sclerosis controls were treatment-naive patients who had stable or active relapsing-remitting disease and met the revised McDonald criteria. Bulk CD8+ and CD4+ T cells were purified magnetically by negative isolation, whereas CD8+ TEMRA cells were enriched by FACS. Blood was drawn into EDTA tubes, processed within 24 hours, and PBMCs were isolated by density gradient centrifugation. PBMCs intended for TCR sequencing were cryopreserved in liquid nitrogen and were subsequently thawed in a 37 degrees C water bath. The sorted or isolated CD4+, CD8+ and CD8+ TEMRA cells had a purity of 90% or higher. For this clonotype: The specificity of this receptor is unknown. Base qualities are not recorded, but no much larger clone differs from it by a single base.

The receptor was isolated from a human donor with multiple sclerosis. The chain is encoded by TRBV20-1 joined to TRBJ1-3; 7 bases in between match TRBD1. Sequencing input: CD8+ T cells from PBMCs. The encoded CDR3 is CSARGPTEQGSRNTIYF. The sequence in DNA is TGCAGTGCTAGAGGACCGACAGAACAGGGGTCTCGAAACACCATATATTTT.